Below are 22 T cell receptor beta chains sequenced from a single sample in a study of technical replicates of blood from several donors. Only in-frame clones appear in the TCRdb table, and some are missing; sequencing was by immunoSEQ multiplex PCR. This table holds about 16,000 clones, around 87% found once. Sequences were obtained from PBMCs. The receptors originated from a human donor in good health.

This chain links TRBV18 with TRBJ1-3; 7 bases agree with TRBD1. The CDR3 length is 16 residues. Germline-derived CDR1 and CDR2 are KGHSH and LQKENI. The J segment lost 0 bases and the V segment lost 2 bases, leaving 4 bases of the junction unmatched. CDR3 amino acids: CASSPGQASSGNTIYF. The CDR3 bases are TGTGCCAGCTCACCAGGACAGGCAAGCTCTGGAAACACCATATATTTT.

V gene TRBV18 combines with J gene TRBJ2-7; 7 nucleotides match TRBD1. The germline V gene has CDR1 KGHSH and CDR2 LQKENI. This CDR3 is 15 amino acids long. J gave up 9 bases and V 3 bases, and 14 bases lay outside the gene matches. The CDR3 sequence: CASSPSGQTSDWQYF. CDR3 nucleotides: TGTGCCAGCTCACCTTCGGGACAGACATCTGACTGGCAGTACTTC. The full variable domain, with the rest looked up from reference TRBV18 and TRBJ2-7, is NAGVMQNPRHLVRRRGQEARLRCSPMKGHSHVYWYRQLPEEGLKFMVYLQKENIIDESGMPKERFSAEFPKEGPSILRIQQVVRGDSAAYFCASSPSGQTSDWQYFGPGTRLTVT.

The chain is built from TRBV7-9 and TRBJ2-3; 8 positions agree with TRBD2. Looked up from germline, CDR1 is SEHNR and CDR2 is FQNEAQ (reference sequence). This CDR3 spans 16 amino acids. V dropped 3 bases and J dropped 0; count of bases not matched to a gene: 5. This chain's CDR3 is CASSFFSSGSTDTQYF. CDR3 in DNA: TGTGCCAGCAGCTTTTTCTCTAGCGGGAGCACAGATACGCAGTATTTT.

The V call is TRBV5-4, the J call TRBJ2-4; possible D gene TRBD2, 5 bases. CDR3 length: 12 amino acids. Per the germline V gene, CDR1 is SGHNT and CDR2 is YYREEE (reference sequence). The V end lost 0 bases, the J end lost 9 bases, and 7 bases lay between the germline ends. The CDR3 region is CASSLGRGIQYF. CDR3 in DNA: TGTGCCAGCAGCTTGGGTCGGGGCATTCAGTACTTC. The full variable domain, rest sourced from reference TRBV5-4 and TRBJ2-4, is ETGVTQSPTHLIKTRGQQVTLRCSSQSGHNTVSWYQQALGQGPQFIFQYYREEENGRGNFPPRFSGLQFPNYSSELNVNALELDDSALYLCASSLGRGIQYFGAGTRLSVL.

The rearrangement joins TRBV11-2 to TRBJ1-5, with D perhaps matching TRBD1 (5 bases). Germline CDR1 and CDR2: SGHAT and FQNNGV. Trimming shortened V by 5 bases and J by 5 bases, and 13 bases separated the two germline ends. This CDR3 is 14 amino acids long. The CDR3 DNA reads TGTGCCAGCAGCCCCACAGGCCCCCATCAGCCCCAGCATTTT. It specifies CASSPTGPHQPQHF.

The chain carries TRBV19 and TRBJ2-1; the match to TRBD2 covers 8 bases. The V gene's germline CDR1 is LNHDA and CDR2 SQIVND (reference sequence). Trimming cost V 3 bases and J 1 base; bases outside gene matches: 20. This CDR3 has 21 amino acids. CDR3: CASSILGQGGSGKGSYNEQFF. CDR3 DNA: TGTGCCAGTAGTATCCTTGGGCAGGGTGGTAGCGGGAAGGGATCCTACAATGAGCAGTTCTTC.

CDR3: CASSNRDRGLYEQYF. DNA of the CDR3: TGTGCCAGCAGCAACCGGGACAGGGGGCTCTACGAGCAGTACTTC. V is TRBV13 and J is TRBJ2-7, with 12 nucleotides matching TRBD1. Germline loops: CDR1 PRHDT, CDR2 FYEKMQ (reference sequence). The CDR3 is 15 amino acids. V was pared by 5 bases and J by 3 bases, with 5 bases of the junction left unmatched.

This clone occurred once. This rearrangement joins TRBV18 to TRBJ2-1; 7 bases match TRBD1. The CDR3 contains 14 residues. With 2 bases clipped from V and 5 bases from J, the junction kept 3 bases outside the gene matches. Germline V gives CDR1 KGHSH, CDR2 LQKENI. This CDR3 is CASSPRDRNNEQFF. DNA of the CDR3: TGTGCCAGCTCACCAAGGGACAGAAACAATGAGCAGTTCTTC. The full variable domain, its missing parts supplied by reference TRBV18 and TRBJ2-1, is NAGVMQNPRHLVRRRGQEARLRCSPMKGHSHVYWYRQLPEEGLKFMVYLQKENIIDESGMPKERFSAEFPKEGPSILRIQQVVRGDSAAYFCASSPRDRNNEQFFGPGTRLTVL.

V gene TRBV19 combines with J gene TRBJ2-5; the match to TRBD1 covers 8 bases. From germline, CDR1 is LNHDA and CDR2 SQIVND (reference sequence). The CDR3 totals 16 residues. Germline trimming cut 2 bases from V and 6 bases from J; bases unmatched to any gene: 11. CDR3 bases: TGTGCCAGTAGTATAATGGCAGGGGGCGCGGGAAAGACCCAGTACTTC. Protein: CASSIMAGGAGKTQYF.

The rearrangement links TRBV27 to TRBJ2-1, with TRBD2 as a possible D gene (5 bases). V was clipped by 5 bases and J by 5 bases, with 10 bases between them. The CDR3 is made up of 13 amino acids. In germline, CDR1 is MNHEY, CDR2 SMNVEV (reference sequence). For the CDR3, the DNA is TGTGCCAGCAGTGGGAGCGCTGACAATGAGCAGTTCTTC. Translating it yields CASSGSADNEQFF.

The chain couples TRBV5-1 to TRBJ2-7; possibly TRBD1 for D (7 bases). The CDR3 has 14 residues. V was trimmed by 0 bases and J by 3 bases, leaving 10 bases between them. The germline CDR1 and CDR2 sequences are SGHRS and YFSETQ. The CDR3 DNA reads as TGCGCCAGCAGCTTGGGACAGGGAGGCTACGAGCAGTACTTC. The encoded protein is CASSLGQGGYEQYF.

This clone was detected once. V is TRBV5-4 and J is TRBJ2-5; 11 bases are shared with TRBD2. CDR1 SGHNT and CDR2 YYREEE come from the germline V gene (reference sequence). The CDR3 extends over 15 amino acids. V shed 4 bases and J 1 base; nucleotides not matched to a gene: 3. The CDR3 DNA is TGTGCCAGCAGCCGTACTAGCGGGAGCCAAGAGACCCAGTACTTC. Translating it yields CASSRTSGSQETQYF.

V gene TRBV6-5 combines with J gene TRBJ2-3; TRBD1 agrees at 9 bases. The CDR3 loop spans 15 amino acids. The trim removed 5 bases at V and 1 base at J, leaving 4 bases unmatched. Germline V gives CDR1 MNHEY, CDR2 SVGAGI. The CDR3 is CASSNTGGRTDTQYF. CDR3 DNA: TGTGCCAGCAGTAATACAGGGGGCCGCACAGATACGCAGTATTTT.

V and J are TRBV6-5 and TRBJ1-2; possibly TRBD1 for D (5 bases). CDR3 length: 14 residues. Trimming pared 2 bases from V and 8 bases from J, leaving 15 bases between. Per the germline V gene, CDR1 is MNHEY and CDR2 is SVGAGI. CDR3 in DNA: TGTGCCAGCAGTTACCTCAGGGCAGAGTGGGGCTACACCTTC. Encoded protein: CASSYLRAEWGYTF.

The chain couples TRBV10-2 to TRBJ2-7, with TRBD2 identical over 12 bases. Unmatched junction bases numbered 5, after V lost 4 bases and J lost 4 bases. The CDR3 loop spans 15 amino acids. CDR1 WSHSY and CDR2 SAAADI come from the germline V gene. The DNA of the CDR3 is TGCGCCAGCAGTGTTGGGACTAGCGGGCCGTACGAGCAGTACTTC. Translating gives CASSVGTSGPYEQYF.

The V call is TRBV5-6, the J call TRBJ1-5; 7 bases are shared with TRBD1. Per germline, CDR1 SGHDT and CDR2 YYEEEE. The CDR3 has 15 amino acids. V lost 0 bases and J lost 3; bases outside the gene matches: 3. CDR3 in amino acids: CASSLAGTANQPQHF. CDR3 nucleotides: TGTGCCAGCAGCTTGGCCGGGACAGCCAATCAGCCCCAGCATTTT.

CDR3 DNA: TGTGCCAGTAGTACGCCTGAGCGAGCTTTCTTT. It is translated as CASSTPERAFF. The rearrangement joins TRBV19 to TRBJ1-1; D unclear. Germline V gene lookup returns CDR1 LNHDA and CDR2 SQIVND (reference sequence). V lost 4 bases and J lost 10, with 10 bases in between. There are 11 residues in the CDR3.

CDR3: CATRDSNTGELFF. CDR3 nucleotides: TGTGCCACCCGGGACAGTAACACCGGGGAGCTGTTTTTT. The genes are TRBV10-3 and TRBJ2-2, with 7 bases matching TRBD1. The CDR3 runs to 13 residues. V was pared by 10 bases and J by 2 bases, with 4 bases of the junction left unmatched. Germline-derived CDR1 and CDR2 are ENHRY and SYGVKD.

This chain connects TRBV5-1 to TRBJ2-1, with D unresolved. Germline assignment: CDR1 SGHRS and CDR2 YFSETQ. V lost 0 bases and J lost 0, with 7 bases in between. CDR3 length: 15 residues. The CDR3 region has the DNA TGCGCCAGCAGCTTGGCCCTGAGCTCCTACAATGAGCAGTTCTTC. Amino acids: CASSLALSSYNEQFF.

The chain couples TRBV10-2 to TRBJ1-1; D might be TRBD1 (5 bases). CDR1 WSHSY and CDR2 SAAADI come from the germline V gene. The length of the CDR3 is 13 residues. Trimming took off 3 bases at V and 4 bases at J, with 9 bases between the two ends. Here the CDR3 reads CASSEWGGTEAFF. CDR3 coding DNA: TGCGCCAGCAGTGAATGGGGGGGCACTGAAGCTTTCTTT.

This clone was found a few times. CDR3 sequence (DNA): TGTGCCAGCAGCGACAGGTTCTATGGCTACACCTTC. Its protein product is CASSDRFYGYTF. This rearrangement joins TRBV6-5 to TRBJ1-2; TRBD1 is a possible D gene (6 bases). The CDR3 sequence is 12 residues long. V was trimmed by 6 bases and J by 4 bases, leaving 9 bases between them. Germline loops: CDR1 MNHEY, CDR2 SVGAGI.

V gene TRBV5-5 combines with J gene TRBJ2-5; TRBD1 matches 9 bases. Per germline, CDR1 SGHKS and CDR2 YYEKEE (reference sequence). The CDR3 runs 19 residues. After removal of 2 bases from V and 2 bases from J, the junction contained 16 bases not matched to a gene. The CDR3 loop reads CASSFPSKLGTGSQETQYF. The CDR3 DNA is TGTGCCAGCAGCTTTCCCTCCAAGCTTGGGACAGGGTCTCAAGAGACCCAGTACTTC.